The clone carrying this TCR beta chain showed up many times. Diagnoses were made from clinical symptoms, serum measures (thyroxine and TRAb), thyroid ultrasound and orbital computed tomography. TCR beta CDR3 region amplification was performed from RNA transcripts. During a first-round RT-PCR of the TCR CDR3, the HTBI primer set was used. Each CDR3 protein is one row after TCRdb ran MiXCR on the multiplex PCR reads. The data hold about 520,000 distinct CDR3 sequences, with 24% observed a single time. These data are taken from a study of T cells in Graves' hyperthyroidism and ophthalmopathy. Study details: Before treatment of any kind, peripheral blood was taken at initial diagnosis.

The CDR3 has 17 amino acids. CDR1 is SGHRS and CDR2 is YFSETQ in the germline V gene. The J segment lost 1 base and the V segment lost 0 bases, leaving 5 bases of the junction unmatched. V usage is TRBV5-1 and J usage is TRBJ2-7; 12 bases align to TRBD2. The sequence came from a woman under 40 with Graves' ophthalmopathy. Sequencing was done on a sample of blood. The CDR3 coding sequence is TGCGCCAGCAGCTTGGAGCCGGGGACTAGCGGGTCCTACGAGCAGTACTTC. Translated, it gives CASSLEPGTSGSYEQYF.